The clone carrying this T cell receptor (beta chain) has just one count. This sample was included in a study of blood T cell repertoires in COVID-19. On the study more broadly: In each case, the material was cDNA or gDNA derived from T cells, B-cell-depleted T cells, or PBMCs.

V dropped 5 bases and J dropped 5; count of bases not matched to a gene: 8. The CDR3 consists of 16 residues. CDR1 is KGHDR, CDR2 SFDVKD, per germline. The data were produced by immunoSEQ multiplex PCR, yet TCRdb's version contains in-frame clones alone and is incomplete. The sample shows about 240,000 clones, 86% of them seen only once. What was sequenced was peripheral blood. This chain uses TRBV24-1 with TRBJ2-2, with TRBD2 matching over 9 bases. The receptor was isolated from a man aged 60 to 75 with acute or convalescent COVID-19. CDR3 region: CATSVSSGIGTGELFF. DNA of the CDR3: TGTGCCACCAGTGTATCTAGCGGGATTGGAACCGGGGAGCTGTTTTTT.